Listed below are T cell receptor beta chains from one sample, sequenced in a study of cytomegalovirus exposure and HLA in healthy donors. The repertoire was sequenced with immunoSEQ multiplex PCR; TCRdb's copy has only in-frame clones and lacks some. The sample shows around 180,000 clones, roughly 87% of them seen only once. The sequencing sample was made of PBMCs. These receptors came from a girl less than two years old in good health and CMV-seronegative. CDR3s include the opening cysteine and the closing phenylalanine or tryptophan.

V gene	CDR3 protein
TRBV19	CASSIVGRGNEQFF
TRBV4-3	CASSQALAGLTGELFF
TRBV6-5	CASSYAWQGSSPLHF
TRBV2	CASRGNRAFGDSPLHF
TRBV14	CASSQRLRTYYEQYF
TRBV30	CAWSPVTGGSQETQYF
TRBV5-1	CASSPIGLAEETQYF
TRBV27	CASGPGTGPEKLFF
TRBV10-3	CAISVGRTYEQYF
TRBV7-9	CASSVGTGRKQYF
TRBV7-9	CASSSGVRLRAFSGNTIYF
TRBV11-2	CASSFSSGGFEQFF
TRBV7-8	CASSLGIAGGYEQYF
TRBV10-3	CAIRKTQTSERTDTQYF
TRBV6-1	CASRREAWITDTQYF
TRBV2	CAGRQGAHEQYF
TRBV6-1	CASSERSSEQYF
TRBV11-2	CASSLVADTQYF
TRBV4-3	CASSQKLLAGERTGELFF
TRBV7-9	CASSATTGFEYEQYF
TRBV27	CASSPRTANGAYGYTF
TRBV30	CAWTAGGLYNEQFF
TRBV4-3	CASSQEVGEGSYEQYF